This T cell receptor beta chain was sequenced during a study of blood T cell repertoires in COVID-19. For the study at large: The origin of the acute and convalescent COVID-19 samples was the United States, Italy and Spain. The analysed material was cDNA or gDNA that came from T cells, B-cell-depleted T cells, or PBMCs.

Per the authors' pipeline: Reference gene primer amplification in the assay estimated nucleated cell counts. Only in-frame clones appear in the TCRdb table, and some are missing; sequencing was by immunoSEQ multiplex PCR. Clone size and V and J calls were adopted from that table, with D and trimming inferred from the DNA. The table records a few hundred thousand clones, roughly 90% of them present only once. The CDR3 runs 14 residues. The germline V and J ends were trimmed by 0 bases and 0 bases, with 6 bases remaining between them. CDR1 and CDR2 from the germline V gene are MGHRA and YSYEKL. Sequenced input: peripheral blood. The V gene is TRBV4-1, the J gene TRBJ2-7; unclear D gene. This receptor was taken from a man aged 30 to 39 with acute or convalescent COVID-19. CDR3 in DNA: TGCGCCAGCAGCCAAGACCGACTCTCCTACGAGCAGTACTTC. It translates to CASSQDRLSYEQYF.